This TCR beta chain was profiled in a study of T cell responses to AZD1222 COVID-19 vaccine. Comment on this clone: Its target is unknown.

Timing groups of about 4 and about 12 weeks for second doses were pooled. Study outcomes and limitations: Among the donors, most were white British and more were female, and clonal diversity was possibly underestimated.

This table comes from immunoSEQ multiplex PCR, and its TCRdb copy is limited to in-frame clones, with some not included. The sample lists 150,000 to 200,000 clones, 90% to 95% occurring once. The CDR3 extends over 16 amino acids. Germline lookup yields CDR1 SGHDT and CDR2 YYEEEE. Trimming cost V 4 bases and J 1 base, with 17 bases left between them. This sequence originates from an adult who received the AZD1222 COVID-19 vaccine. The input for sequencing was peripheral blood, taken 28 days after the second AZD1222 dose. V usage is TRBV5-6 and J usage is TRBJ2-5; the D gene is possibly TRBD2 (5 bases). The CDR3, as DNA: TGTGCCAGCAGCCACGGGGTGACACCTCGCCAAGAGACCCAGTACTTC. It is translated as CASSHGVTPRQETQYF.